Listed below are T cell receptor beta chains from one sample, sequenced in a study of shared clonotypes between healthy human individuals. The data were produced by immunoSEQ multiplex PCR, yet TCRdb's version contains in-frame clones alone and is incomplete. This sample yields more than 2 million clones, of which approximately 94% are seen a single time; 0.13% belongs to the top ten. Sequenced input: naive CD4+ T cells sorted from blood. These receptors were collected from a man between 18 and 35 years old in good health. Each CDR3 is given with its conserved first and last residue. D genes are given only for firm matches. Some rows have no size entry. The others give once, few or many, or a class for an expanded clone.

CDR3 DNA: TGTGCCAGCAGCGTAGGACTCGTAGAGACCCAGTACTTC
CDR3 protein: CASSVGLVETQYF
clone size: .
D gene: .
V gene: TRBV9
J gene: TRBJ2-5

CDR3 DNA: TGTGCCAGCCGACCGGGACAGGGTTTTACTGAAGCTTTCTTT
CDR3 protein: CASRPGQGFTEAFF
clone size: .
D gene: TRBD1
V gene: TRBV6-5
J gene: TRBJ1-1

CDR3 DNA: TGCGCCAGCAGCCCTGGACGGAATATCGGCACCATATATTTT
CDR3 protein: CASSPGRNIGTIYF
clone size: .
D gene: .
V gene: TRBV5-1
J gene: TRBJ1-3

CDR3 DNA: TGTGCCAGCTCAGTCCTCCCACCGGGACAGGGGAATGAAAAACTGTTTTTT
CDR3 protein: CASSVLPPGQGNEKLFF
clone size: .
D gene: TRBD1
V gene: TRBV18
J gene: TRBJ1-4

CDR3 DNA: TGCGCCAGCAGCTTGGGGGACACACAGGAGACCCAGTACTTC
CDR3 protein: CASSLGDTQETQYF
clone size: .
D gene: .
V gene: TRBV5-1
J gene: TRBJ2-5

CDR3 DNA: TGTGCCAGCAGCTTGGCCGGAGCGAACACTGAAGCTTTCTTT
CDR3 protein: CASSLAGANTEAFF
clone size: few
D gene: .
V gene: TRBV5-4
J gene: TRBJ1-1

CDR3 DNA: TGTGCCAGCAGGGTACAGGGGGTCGATAATTCACCCCTCCACTTT
CDR3 protein: CASRVQGVDNSPLHF
clone size: .
D gene: TRBD1
V gene: TRBV6-6
J gene: TRBJ1-6

CDR3 DNA: TGTGCCAGCAGTTTAAGGCGAGGGGCATCAGAAGCTTTCTTT
CDR3 protein: CASSLRRGASEAFF
clone size: .
D gene: .
V gene: TRBV28
J gene: TRBJ1-1

CDR3 DNA: TGTGCCAGCATCGTAGGCCCAGGGACTGAAGCTTTCTTT
CDR3 protein: CASIVGPGTEAFF
clone size: .
D gene: .
V gene: TRBV6-1
J gene: TRBJ1-1

CDR3 DNA: TGCAGCGTCGAAGTAGGGGCGCCGGAGACCCAGTACTTC
CDR3 protein: CSVEVGAPETQYF
clone size: once
D gene: .
V gene: TRBV29-1
J gene: TRBJ2-5

CDR3 DNA: TGTGCCTGGAGTGTAAGGTCGGTAGGGGCTAGGGGGTCGAGGCAGTACTTC
CDR3 protein: CAWSVRSVGARGSRQYF
clone size: .
D gene: .
V gene: TRBV30
J gene: TRBJ2-7

CDR3 DNA: TGTGCCAGCACCCCAGGGGACAGCCCTAATGAAAAACTGTTTTTT
CDR3 protein: CASTPGDSPNEKLFF
clone size: .
D gene: TRBD1
V gene: TRBV6-1
J gene: TRBJ1-4

CDR3 DNA: TGTGCCAGCAGCGTAGCGAGCGGACCCTCCTACAATGAGCAGTTCTTC
CDR3 protein: CASSVASGPSYNEQFF
clone size: .
D gene: .
V gene: TRBV9
J gene: TRBJ2-1

CDR3 DNA: TGTGCCAGCAGTTACTCGGGGACTAGCCCCCCCAATGAGCAGTTCTTC
CDR3 protein: CASSYSGTSPPNEQFF
clone size: .
D gene: TRBD2
V gene: TRBV6-5
J gene: TRBJ2-1

CDR3 DNA: TGCGCCAGCAGCTTGGCCCCCACCCGACAGGGGCTAGGCACTGAAGCTTTCTTT
CDR3 protein: CASSLAPTRQGLGTEAFF
clone size: once
D gene: TRBD1
V gene: TRBV5-1
J gene: TRBJ1-1

CDR3 DNA: TGTGCCAGCAGTCTGACAGGGATCCAAGAGACCCAGTACTTC
CDR3 protein: CASSLTGIQETQYF
clone size: once
D gene: TRBD1
V gene: TRBV6-1
J gene: TRBJ2-5

CDR3 DNA: TGCGCCAGCAGCCGAGAAAGGGGGGGATCGAATCAGCCCCAGCATTTT
CDR3 protein: CASSRERGGSNQPQHF
clone size: .
D gene: .
V gene: TRBV5-1
J gene: TRBJ1-5

CDR3 DNA: TGTGCCAGCAGTTACGCGGGACAGGGGACAGATACGCAGTATTTT
CDR3 protein: CASSYAGQGTDTQYF
clone size: .
D gene: TRBD1
V gene: TRBV6-6
J gene: TRBJ2-3

CDR3 DNA: TGTGCCAGCACCCGGACTAGCGGGAGCTCCTACGAGCAGTACTTC
CDR3 protein: CASTRTSGSSYEQYF
clone size: .
D gene: TRBD2
V gene: TRBV6-1
J gene: TRBJ2-7

CDR3 DNA: TGTGCCAGCAGCTTTGGGAGTAGCTCCTACGAGCAGTACTTC
CDR3 protein: CASSFGSSSYEQYF
clone size: .
D gene: .
V gene: TRBV11-1
J gene: TRBJ2-7

CDR3 DNA: TGTGCCAGCAGTTACCGGGTGGGCGCGAGGTCACCCCTCCACTTT
CDR3 protein: CASSYRVGARSPLHF
clone size: .
D gene: .
V gene: TRBV6-5
J gene: TRBJ1-6

CDR3 DNA: TGTGCCAGCAGCCGATCGGGAGATACGCAGTATTTT
CDR3 protein: CASSRSGDTQYF
clone size: few
D gene: .
V gene: TRBV6-5
J gene: TRBJ2-3

CDR3 DNA: TGTGCCAGCAGCTTAGCCCGACAGGTCCCAACTAATGAAAAACTGTTTTTT
CDR3 protein: CASSLARQVPTNEKLFF
clone size: .
D gene: .
V gene: TRBV7-2
J gene: TRBJ1-4

CDR3 DNA: TGCGCCAGCAGCCCGGGACTAGCGGGAGGCTACAATGAGCAGTTCTTC
CDR3 protein: CASSPGLAGGYNEQFF
clone size: .
D gene: TRBD2
V gene: TRBV5-1
J gene: TRBJ2-1

CDR3 DNA: TGTGCCAGCTCACCAGGACAGAATCAGCCCCAGCATTTT
CDR3 protein: CASSPGQNQPQHF
clone size: few
D gene: .
V gene: TRBV18
J gene: TRBJ1-5

CDR3 DNA: TGTGCCAGCAGCTTAGCGATGGCGGGAGCTGGCACAGATACGCAGTATTTT
CDR3 protein: CASSLAMAGAGTDTQYF
clone size: .
D gene: TRBD2
V gene: TRBV7-2
J gene: TRBJ2-3

CDR3 DNA: TGTGCCAGCAGTGAAGCGCGACAGGGGTCCGAGCATTTT
CDR3 protein: CASSEARQGSEHF
clone size: .
D gene: TRBD1
V gene: TRBV2
J gene: TRBJ1-5

CDR3 DNA: TGTGCCAGCAGTAGACAGGAGTCAACTAATGAAAAACTGTTTTTT
CDR3 protein: CASSRQESTNEKLFF
clone size: .
D gene: .
V gene: TRBV2
J gene: TRBJ1-4

CDR3 DNA: TGTGCCATCAGCGATAGACTAGTTGGGGACGAGCAGTACTTC
CDR3 protein: CAISDRLVGDEQYF
clone size: .
D gene: .
V gene: TRBV10-3
J gene: TRBJ2-7

CDR3 DNA: TGTGCCAGCAGTTACAACGGGGTGGGCTCCTACAATGAGCAGTTCTTC
CDR3 protein: CASSYNGVGSYNEQFF
clone size: .
D gene: .
V gene: TRBV6-5
J gene: TRBJ2-1

CDR3 DNA: TGTGCCAGCAGTTACTGGGACAGGGAAGGTCGGTACTTC
CDR3 protein: CASSYWDREGRYF
clone size: .
D gene: TRBD1
V gene: TRBV6-6
J gene: TRBJ2-7

CDR3 DNA: TGTGCCAGCAGTTTAATTTCGAATCAGCCCCAGCATTTT
CDR3 protein: CASSLISNQPQHF
clone size: .
D gene: .
V gene: TRBV28
J gene: TRBJ1-5

CDR3 DNA: TGTGCCAGCAGACAACGCGGGGGTGGGGCCAACACAGATACGCAGTATTTT
CDR3 protein: CASRQRGGGANTDTQYF
clone size: .
D gene: TRBD2
V gene: TRBV7-9
J gene: TRBJ2-3

CDR3 DNA: TGTGCCAGCAGCGTAGCTTACGGGGGTTGGGACTATGGCTACACCTTC
CDR3 protein: CASSVAYGGWDYGYTF
clone size: .
D gene: .
V gene: TRBV9
J gene: TRBJ1-2

CDR3 DNA: TGTGCCAGCAGCTTATGGCAGGGGAATTCACCCCTCCACTTT
CDR3 protein: CASSLWQGNSPLHF
clone size: .
D gene: .
V gene: TRBV7-2
J gene: TRBJ1-6

CDR3 DNA: TGCGCCAGCAGCTTCGGGACAGACTACGAGCAGTACTTC
CDR3 protein: CASSFGTDYEQYF
clone size: .
D gene: TRBD1
V gene: TRBV5-1
J gene: TRBJ2-7

CDR3 DNA: TGTGCCAGCAGTTTAGTCAGGGAATCGGAGACCCAGTACTTC
CDR3 protein: CASSLVRESETQYF
clone size: .
D gene: .
V gene: TRBV2
J gene: TRBJ2-5

CDR3 DNA: TGTGCCAGCTCACCGGACAGGGGACCCAACACTGAAGCTTTCTTT
CDR3 protein: CASSPDRGPNTEAFF
clone size: .
D gene: TRBD1
V gene: TRBV18
J gene: TRBJ1-1

CDR3 DNA: TGTGCCAGCAGTGATATGGGGGCGGTGGCCAAAAACATTCAGTACTTC
CDR3 protein: CASSDMGAVAKNIQYF
clone size: .
D gene: .
V gene: TRBV6-1
J gene: TRBJ2-4

CDR3 DNA: TGTGCCAGCAGCGTAGACGGGGCCCGGGGCTATGGCTACACCTTC
CDR3 protein: CASSVDGARGYGYTF
clone size: .
D gene: .
V gene: TRBV9
J gene: TRBJ1-2

CDR3 DNA: TGTGCCATCAGTGAGTACGGGGGCTCTGGAAACACCATATATTTT
CDR3 protein: CAISEYGGSGNTIYF
clone size: .
D gene: .
V gene: TRBV10-3
J gene: TRBJ1-3

CDR3 DNA: TGTGCCAGCAGCTCGACAGTAGCCAAAAACATTCAGTACTTC
CDR3 protein: CASSSTVAKNIQYF
clone size: .
D gene: .
V gene: TRBV11-2
J gene: TRBJ2-4

CDR3 DNA: TGTGCCAGCAGCTTGGGGGGGACTAGCGGGCTTCAGTTCTTC
CDR3 protein: CASSLGGTSGLQFF
clone size: .
D gene: TRBD2
V gene: TRBV5-4
J gene: TRBJ2-1

CDR3 DNA: TGTGCCAGCAGCCCGACCCGGGAGGTTACTGAAGCTTTCTTT
CDR3 protein: CASSPTREVTEAFF
clone size: .
D gene: .
V gene: TRBV7-3
J gene: TRBJ1-1

CDR3 DNA: TGTGCCAGCAGCTTAGATCAGGGATTCACCGGGGAGCTGTTTTTT
CDR3 protein: CASSLDQGFTGELFF
clone size: .
D gene: .
V gene: TRBV11-3
J gene: TRBJ2-2

CDR3 DNA: TGCAGCGGGGCGGCGGGTTACGAGCAGTACTTC
CDR3 protein: CSGAAGYEQYF
clone size: .
D gene: .
V gene: TRBV29-1
J gene: TRBJ2-7

CDR3 DNA: TGTGCCTGGAGTGGAGAGACAGCAAACACCGGGGAGCTGTTTTTT
CDR3 protein: CAWSGETANTGELFF
clone size: .
D gene: .
V gene: TRBV30
J gene: TRBJ2-2

CDR3 DNA: TGCGCCAGCAGTGACCCGACACGCTCTGGGGCCAACGTCCTGACTTTC
CDR3 protein: CASSDPTRSGANVLTF
clone size: .
D gene: .
V gene: TRBV10-2
J gene: TRBJ2-6

CDR3 DNA: TGTGCCAGCGCCCGGTCGGGACTAGATTCCTACAATGAGCAGTTCTTC
CDR3 protein: CASARSGLDSYNEQFF
clone size: .
D gene: TRBD2
V gene: TRBV28
J gene: TRBJ2-1

CDR3 DNA: TGTGCCAGCAGCCCCCGGTTAGGTTCGAACACCGGGGAGCTGTTTTTT
CDR3 protein: CASSPRLGSNTGELFF
clone size: .
D gene: .
V gene: TRBV9
J gene: TRBJ2-2

CDR3 DNA: TGTGCCAGCAGTTTAGGGACAGGAGGAGTCTACGAGCAGTACTTC
CDR3 protein: CASSLGTGGVYEQYF
clone size: .
D gene: TRBD1
V gene: TRBV27
J gene: TRBJ2-7

CDR3 DNA: TGTGCCAGCAGTTTATACAGAAGTTCCTACGAGCAGTACTTC
CDR3 protein: CASSLYRSSYEQYF
clone size: once
D gene: .
V gene: TRBV27
J gene: TRBJ2-7

CDR3 DNA: TGTGCCAGTGGGACTAGCGGGAGCTATGAGCAGTTCTTC
CDR3 protein: CASGTSGSYEQFF
clone size: once
D gene: TRBD2
V gene: TRBV2
J gene: TRBJ2-1